This TCR beta chain was identified in a study of blood T cell repertoires in COVID-19. Study in general: COVID-19 samples from acute and convalescent phases originated in the United States, Italy and Spain. Nucleic acid was either cDNA or gDNA, and it came from T cells, B-cell-depleted T cells, or PBMCs.

The protocol was immunoSEQ multiplex PCR, while the TCRdb copy is restricted to in-frame clones and leaves out a portion. The sample includes about 180,000 clones, 60% to 80% of them seen just once. Germline lookup yields CDR1 MNHNY and CDR2 SVGAGI (reference sequence). V trimming: 2 bases; J trimming: 4 bases; junction bases outside the gene matches: 3. This CDR3 spans 16 amino acids. Those enrolled, adults aged roughly 18 to 89 years, came from roughly 23 US areas. Each exposed participant met a COVID-19 case in the 2 weeks preceding study entry. This clonotype was sampled from a man aged 60-69 years who had been exposed to COVID-19. The sequencing sample was made of PBMCs or T cells enriched from blood (not recorded which). V gene TRBV6-6 combines with J gene TRBJ2-2; 11 positions match TRBD2. CDR3: CASSYLAGGSTGELFF. In DNA form, the CDR3 reads TGTGCCAGCAGTTACCTAGCGGGAGGTAGCACCGGGGAGCTGTTTTTT.